This T cell receptor beta chain was found in a study of blood T cell repertoires in COVID-19. Study as a whole: Collection of acute and convalescent COVID-19 samples took place in the United States, Italy and Spain. PBMCs, B-cell-depleted T cells, or T cells provided the cDNA or gDNA that made up the material.

Only in-frame clones appear in the TCRdb table, and some are missing; sequencing was by immunoSEQ multiplex PCR. Of 130,000 to 150,000 clones listed, 81% are singletons. Per the germline V gene, CDR1 is SGHRS and CDR2 is YFSETQ. Trimming left V 3 bases short and J 0 bases short, with 19 bases between. This CDR3 has 17 residues. The TCR originated in a human donor in a cohort sampled during active COVID-19. The rearrangement joins TRBV5-1 to TRBJ2-7; a weak D match, TRBD2 (6 bases). Sequenced material: peripheral blood. The CDR3 here is CASSYYTSGGSSYEQYF. In DNA form, the CDR3 reads TGCGCCAGCAGCTATTATACAAGCGGAGGGAGCTCCTACGAGCAGTACTTC.